Listed here are 21 T cell receptor beta chains from one sample, sequenced in a study of blood T cell repertoires in COVID-19. The repertoire was sequenced with immunoSEQ multiplex PCR; TCRdb's copy has only in-frame clones and lacks some. The sample lists 200,000 or so clones, 87% occurring once. Sequenced input: PBMCs or T cells enriched from blood (not recorded which). The source of these receptors is a young man who had recovered from COVID-19.

This chain links TRBV4-3 with TRBJ1-2, with 8 bases lining up with TRBD1. The CDR3 length is 15 residues. V lost 3 bases and J lost 7; bases outside the gene matches: 10. Looked up from germline, CDR1 is LGHNA and CDR2 is YSLEER. CDR3 bases: TGCGCCAGCAGCCACCTAACACAGGGGGTGGCTGGCTACACCTTC. The encoded protein is CASSHLTQGVAGYTF.

V and J are TRBV7-9 and TRBJ2-3; D may be TRBD1 (5 bases). CDR1 and CDR2 from the germline V gene are SEHNR and FQNEAQ (reference sequence). V was clipped by 3 bases and J by 5 bases, with 12 bases between them. The CDR3 runs to 14 residues. CDR3 region: CASSLAGLVDTQYF. CDR3 coding DNA: TGTGCCAGCAGCTTGGCAGGGTTGGTAGATACGCAGTATTTT.

The chain joins TRBV5-6 to TRBJ2-7; D possibly corresponds to TRBD2 (6 bases). The germline gives CDR1 SGHDT, CDR2 YYEEEE. Deletions cut 0 bases from V and 0 bases from J, with 13 bases between. The CDR3 is 16 residues long. CDR3 sequence reads: CASSLVGGVSSYEQYF. The CDR3, as DNA: TGTGCCAGCAGCTTGGTAGGCGGGGTAAGCTCCTACGAGCAGTACTTC.

The chain links TRBV7-9 to TRBJ2-2; maybe TRBD1 (5 bases). V was pared by 4 bases and J by 4 bases, with 10 bases between. Germline CDR1 and CDR2: SEHNR and FQNEAQ (reference sequence). This CDR3 is 14 amino acids long. The CDR3 DNA sequence: TGTGCCAGCAGCTCGTGGACATTCACCGGGGAGCTGTTTTTT. Translated: CASSSWTFTGELFF.

The chain carries TRBV12-3 or TRBV12-4 and TRBJ1-1; no definite D call. The CDR3 sequence is 12 residues long. V was pared by 6 bases and J by 10 bases, with 15 bases between. The CDR3 region is CASSPETRRAFF. CDR3 DNA sequence: TGTGCCAGCAGCCCCGAAACGAGAAGAGCTTTCTTT.

The V gene is TRBV5-1, the J gene TRBJ2-5; D not certain. CDR1 SGHRS and CDR2 YFSETQ come from the germline V gene. The CDR3 has 16 residues. The V end lost 3 bases, the J end lost 5 bases, and 20 bases lay between the germline ends. CDR3: CASSSRLGQLSETQYF. The CDR3 DNA sequence: TGCGCCAGCAGCTCCCGACTGGGTCAGCTCAGCGAGACCCAGTACTTC.

For this clone: One end of the junction does not line up with germline, which may come from a read error. This rearrangement joins TRBV6-5 to TRBJ2-7, with 9 bases that match TRBD1. CDR1 is MNHEY, CDR2 SVGAGI, per germline. The CDR3 spans 15 residues. CDR3 DNA: TGTGCCAGCAGTTACGGCGGGACAGGGTCCTCCGAGCAGTACTTC. As protein: CASSYGGTGSSEQYF.

This rearrangement joins TRBV5-1 to TRBJ1-1; D is uncertain. CDR1 and CDR2 from the germline V gene are SGHRS and YFSETQ. This CDR3 contains 13 residues. Trimming pared 5 bases from V and 0 bases from J, leaving 8 bases between. This CDR3 is CASSYEVNTEAFF. CDR3 sequence (DNA): TGCGCCAGCAGTTACGAGGTGAACACTGAAGCTTTCTTT.

V is TRBV27 and J is TRBJ2-3; D call uncertain. The CDR3 extends over 14 amino acids. Trimming removed 3 bases at V and 2 bases at J, with 9 bases between. Germline loops: CDR1 MNHEY, CDR2 SMNVEV (reference sequence). The CDR3 reads CASSFRAPTDTQYF. The DNA for the CDR3 is TGTGCCAGCAGTTTCCGAGCCCCCACAGATACGCAGTATTTT.

This clone appeared once. The genes are TRBV4-2 and TRBJ2-5, with 8 bases aligning to TRBD1. Germline V lookup: CDR1 LGHNA, CDR2 YNFKEQ. This CDR3 contains 17 residues. Germline trimming cut 1 base from V and 5 bases from J; bases unmatched to any gene: 12. This CDR3 reads CASSQGDRGQSGETQYF. The CDR3 bases are TGTGCCAGCAGCCAAGGTGACAGGGGACAGAGTGGGGAGACCCAGTACTTC.

This clone was seen a handful of times. The chain couples TRBV5-4 to TRBJ1-3, with D perhaps matching TRBD1 (5 bases). Trimming took 1 base from V and 4 from J, leaving 12 bases between them. CDR1 is SGHNT, CDR2 YYREEE, per germline (reference sequence). The CDR3 spans 15 residues. CDR3 amino acids: CASSLIGDSGNTIYF. In DNA, the CDR3 is TGTGCCAGCAGCTTGATCGGGGACTCCGGAAACACCATATATTTT. The variable domain in full, with the rest retrieved from reference TRBV5-4 and TRBJ1-3, is ETGVTQSPTHLIKTRGQQVTLRCSSQSGHNTVSWYQQALGQGPQFIFQYYREEENGRGNFPPRFSGLQFPNYSSELNVNALELDDSALYLCASSLIGDSGNTIYFGEGSWLTVV.

The rearrangement links TRBV28 to TRBJ2-3; TRBD1 aligns across 7 bases. Germline assignment: CDR1 MDHEN and CDR2 SYDVKM. The ends lost 5 bases at V and 4 bases at J; junction bases unmatched: 3. The CDR3 is 13 residues long. The CDR3 is CASSTQGADTQYF. DNA for the CDR3: TGTGCCAGCAGTACCCAGGGGGCAGATACGCAGTATTTT.

The rearrangement joins TRBV19 to TRBJ2-1; D not resolved. CDR3 length: 17 amino acids. Germline V gene sequence: CDR1 LNHDA, CDR2 SQIVND (reference sequence). The ends were cut back, 1 base at V and 9 bases at J, with 22 bases in the middle. CDR3 nucleotide sequence: TGTGCCAGTAGTATAGTTCCCCAGCGTCTCATCGCGCCTGAGCAGTTCTTC. Protein sequence: CASSIVPQRLIAPEQFF.

This rearrangement joins TRBV12-3 or TRBV12-4 to TRBJ1-2; D may be TRBD1 (5 bases). Trimming cost V 6 bases and J 3 bases, with 11 bases left between them. This CDR3 comprises 13 residues. The CDR3 here is CASRLWGDYGYTF. The CDR3 region has the DNA TGTGCCAGCAGACTATGGGGGGACTATGGCTACACCTTC.

The V gene is TRBV6-2 or TRBV6-3, the J gene TRBJ1-2; D remains unclear. V dropped 0 bases and J dropped 7 bases, with 12 bases sitting between them. This CDR3 has 14 residues. In germline, CDR1 is MNHEY, CDR2 SVGEGT. CDR3 nucleotide sequence: TGTGCCAGCAGTTACTCGAGAGGGTCTAGTGGCTACACCTTC. Amino acid sequence: CASSYSRGSSGYTF.

A few counts support this clone. The sample has other DNA sequences that encode this CDR3 too. The chain joins TRBV6-5 to TRBJ2-1; D unresolved. This CDR3 is 12 amino acids long. Trimming left V 0 bases short and J 8 bases short, with 5 bases between. Germline V gene sequence: CDR1 MNHEY, CDR2 SVGAGI. CDR3 in amino acids: CASSYSGDEQFF. In DNA, the CDR3 is TGTGCCAGCAGTTACTCCGGAGATGAGCAGTTCTTC.

The chain combines TRBV11-2 with TRBJ1-2, with D perhaps matching TRBD1 (5 bases). The CDR3 spans 17 residues. CDR1 and CDR2 (germline): SGHAT, FQNNGV. Trimming removed 1 base at V and 5 bases at J, with 20 bases between. The CDR3 region is CASSLGEGRKVGYGYTF. CDR3 sequence (DNA): TGTGCCAGCAGCTTAGGAGAGGGGAGGAAGGTCGGGTATGGCTACACCTTC. The variable domain in full, completed from reference TRBV11-2 and TRBJ1-2, reads EAGVAQSPRYKIIEKRQSVAFWCNPISGHATLYWYQQILGQGPKLLIQFQNNGVVDDSQLPKDRFSAERLKGVDSTLKIQPAKLEDSAVYLCASSLGEGRKVGYGYTFGSGTRLTVV.

The rearrangement joins TRBV7-2 to TRBJ2-5; D is possibly TRBD2 (7 bases). CDR3 size: 14 residues. Trimming stripped 3 bases from V and 5 bases from J, with 13 bases between. Per germline, CDR1 SGHTA and CDR2 FQGNSA. This CDR3 is CASSFGGGAETQYF. CDR3 sequence (DNA): TGTGCCAGCAGCTTTGGAGGGGGGGCGGAGACCCAGTACTTC.

This chain joins TRBV6-5 and TRBJ2-7, with TRBD1 matching 8 bases. The V segment lost 0 bases and the J segment 3 bases; nucleotides outside the gene matches: 4. Germline assignment: CDR1 MNHEY and CDR2 SVGAGI. This CDR3 has 15 amino acids. In DNA, the CDR3 is TGTGCCAGCAGTTACTCCAACAGGGGGGACTACGAGCAGTACTTC. It specifies CASSYSNRGDYEQYF.

J is TRBJ2-1 and V is TRBV25-1; 9 nucleotides align to TRBD1. Germline V CDR1 and CDR2: MGHDK, SYGVNS. J gave up 0 bases and V 7 bases, and 4 bases lay outside the gene matches. The CDR3 is 15 amino acids. CDR3: CASIETGGSYNEQFF. For the CDR3, the DNA is TGTGCCAGCATAGAGACAGGGGGCTCCTACAATGAGCAGTTCTTC.

This clone was counted once. This chain joins TRBV18 and TRBJ2-7; D unclear. The CDR3 has 13 residues. Trimming removed 2 bases from V and 7 bases from J, with 12 bases in between. The germline V gene encodes CDR1 KGHSH and CDR2 LQKENI. CDR3 in amino acids: CASSPYSLQEQYF. DNA of the CDR3: TGTGCCAGCTCACCATACAGTCTCCAGGAGCAGTACTTC.